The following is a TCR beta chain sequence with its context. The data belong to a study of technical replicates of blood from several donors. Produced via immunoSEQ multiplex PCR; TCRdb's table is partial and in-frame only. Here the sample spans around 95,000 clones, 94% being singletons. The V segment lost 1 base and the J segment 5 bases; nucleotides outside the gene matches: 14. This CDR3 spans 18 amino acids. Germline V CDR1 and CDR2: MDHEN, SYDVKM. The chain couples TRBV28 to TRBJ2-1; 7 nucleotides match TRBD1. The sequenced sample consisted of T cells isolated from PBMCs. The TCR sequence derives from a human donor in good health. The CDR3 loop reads CASSLFTRGHFKNNEQFF. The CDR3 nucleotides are TGTGCCAGCAGTTTATTTACTAGGGGGCACTTTAAGAACAATGAGCAGTTCTTC.